Within the sample, the clone carrying this TCR beta chain is medium-sized. The antigen remains undetermined. These data originate in a study of spatial heterogeneity in lung cancer. Study in general: Alpha-chain sequences were consistently detected in smaller numbers than beta-chain sequences.

Study results and caveats: Expanded TCRs classified as ubiquitous or regional were counted, and these counts tracked ubiquitous and regional nonsynonymous mutations, respectively. Intratumoral expanded alpha and beta TCR counts were found to track tumor mutation counts.

Each CDR3 protein gets one entry after TCRdb re-called the 5' RACE reads with MiXCR. The sample includes 5,000 to 6,500 distinct CDR3 sequences, over 3.5% of them seen just once. The time point here: sample taken at primary tumor resection. Unsorted tumor, nontumor lung tissue or cryopreserved PBMC supplied the whole RNA. With 10 bases removed from V and 9 bases from J, the gap between germline ends came to 19 bases. CDR3 length: 13 amino acids. The clonotype originates from a female donor with early-stage non-small cell lung cancer. The chain couples TRBV12-3 or TRBV12-4 to TRBJ2-1; D is perhaps TRBD2 (6 bases). Sequenced here: lung tumor tissue, sampled at surgery. CDR3 in amino acids: CAIGTQGRREQFF. DNA of the CDR3: TGTGCCATAGGGACTCAGGGTCGCCGTGAGCAGTTCTTC.